The 16 T cell receptor beta chains presented below share a single source sample, sequenced in a study of blood T cell repertoires in COVID-19. The data were produced by immunoSEQ multiplex PCR, yet TCRdb's version contains in-frame clones alone and is incomplete. The data hold about 400,000 clones, with roughly 91% observed a single time. Specimen: PBMCs or T cells enriched from blood (not recorded which). These receptors were obtained from a woman younger than 45 who had recovered from COVID-19.

This sequence joins TRBV11-1 and TRBJ2-2; D is perhaps TRBD1 (6 bases). The ends were cut back, 5 bases at V and 4 bases at J, with 11 bases in the middle. CDR1 SGHAT and CDR2 FQDESV come from the germline V gene (reference sequence). The CDR3 totals 14 residues. The CDR3 sequence: CASSIGTSTGELFF. In DNA form, the CDR3 reads TGTGCCAGCAGCATCGGGACATCCACCGGGGAGCTGTTTTTT.

The V call is TRBV11-2, the J call TRBJ1-4, with TRBD1 matching 10 bases. The CDR3 extends over 13 amino acids. J lost 11 bases, V lost 5 bases, and 5 bases had no gene match. Germline V gives CDR1 SGHAT, CDR2 FQNNGV. CDR3 sequence (DNA): TGTGCCAGCAGCCCCGACAGGGGGCCGAAACTGTTTTTT. Protein sequence: CASSPDRGPKLFF.

This chain uses TRBV18 with TRBJ1-5; a weak D match, TRBD1 (6 bases). The CDR3 has 15 residues. Deletions cut 1 base from V and 4 bases from J, with 11 bases between. The germline V gene has CDR1 KGHSH and CDR2 LQKENI. CDR3 coding DNA: TGTGCCAGCTCACCACGTACAGGGAATAATCAGCCCCAGCATTTT. Translated: CASSPRTGNNQPQHF.

The J gene is TRBJ2-1, the V gene TRBV6-5; weak D call: TRBD2 (5 bases). The CDR3 spans 13 residues. The germline CDR1 and CDR2 sequences are MNHEY and SVGAGI. V lost 5 bases and J 7 bases, leaving 12 bases between the germline ends. CDR3 nucleotides: TGTGCCAGCAGTCGTTCCCCGGGGAATGAGCAGTTCTTC. Amino acid sequence: CASSRSPGNEQFF.

The J gene is TRBJ2-5, the V gene TRBV12-5, with 7 bases identical to TRBD2. Germline CDR1 is LGHNT and CDR2 is FRNRAP. This CDR3 has 17 amino acids. The junction had 13 bases not matched to a gene; V was cut back by 6 bases and J by 0 bases. CDR3 coding DNA: TGTGCTAGTGGGCCCTCCTTGGGGGGGTTTCACCAAGAGACCCAGTACTTC. It specifies CASGPSLGGFHQETQYF.

This clone appeared a single time. The rearrangement uses TRBV5-4 and TRBJ2-5; 7 bases map to TRBD2. V was clipped by 4 bases and J by 5 bases; unmatched bases: 8. CDR3 length: 14 amino acids. Germline V gives CDR1 SGHNT, CDR2 YYREEE (reference sequence). The chain's CDR3 is CASSTGTGGETQYF. For the CDR3, the DNA is TGTGCCAGCAGCACCGGGACCGGGGGGGAGACCCAGTACTTC.

V usage is TRBV19 and J usage is TRBJ1-2; D is unresolved. V was clipped by 7 bases and J by 5 bases, with 8 bases between them. The CDR3 contains 11 residues. Per germline, CDR1 LNHDA and CDR2 SQIVND (reference sequence). The DNA for the CDR3 is TGTGCCAGTAAAGAGGGTTATGGCTACACCTTC. Translated, it gives CASKEGYGYTF.

For this clone: This sample includes further DNA sequences coding for the same CDR3. The CDR3 DNA is TGTGCCAGCAGCCACAGCTATGGCTACACCTTC. This encodes CASSHSYGYTF. The chain combines TRBV3-1 (or the pseudogene TRBV3-2) with TRBJ1-2, with D unclear. Germline CDR1 LGHDT, CDR2 YNNKEL (reference sequence). V was pared by 3 bases and J by 4 bases, with 3 bases between. The CDR3 consists of 11 residues.

The count of this clone is one. The chain is built from TRBV18 and TRBJ2-1; 11 bases map to TRBD2. CDR3 length: 19 amino acids. Germline assignment: CDR1 KGHSH and CDR2 LQKENI. The junction had 16 bases not matched to a gene; V was cut back by 5 bases and J by 4 bases. The CDR3 DNA sequence: TGTGCCAGCTCATCGATCCCCACTAGCGGGGGCCCGATTTACAATGAGCAGTTCTTC. It codes for CASSSIPTSGGPIYNEQFF.

Only one count was recorded for this clone. The chain combines TRBV10-3 with TRBJ1-2; the D gene is possibly TRBD1 (5 bases). Per germline, CDR1 ENHRY and CDR2 SYGVKD. The CDR3 runs 11 residues. The V gene lost 6 bases and the J gene lost 7 bases, with 9 bases spanning the gap. The CDR3 is CAISSGGGYTF. The CDR3 nucleotides are TGTGCCATCAGCTCCGGGGGTGGCTACACCTTC.

The chain combines TRBV5-1 with TRBJ2-5; 9 bases line up with TRBD2. Trimming removed 1 base from V and 5 bases from J; junction bases left unmatched: 9. The germline V gene has CDR1 SGHRS and CDR2 YFSETQ. The CDR3 contains 16 residues. As DNA, the CDR3 is TGCGCCAGCAGCTTGCCTAGGACTGCGGGGGGGGAGACCCAGTACTTC. It translates to CASSLPRTAGGETQYF. Based on the CDR3 plus reference TRBV5-1 and TRBJ2-5, the full variable domain is KAGVTQTPRYLIKTRGQQVTLSCSPISGHRSVSWYQQTPGQGLQFLFEYFSETQRNKGNFPGRFSGRQFSNSRSEMNVSTLELGDSALYLCASSLPRTAGGETQYFGPGTRLLVL.

The rearrangement joins TRBV6-5 to TRBJ2-1; D might be TRBD1 (5 bases). V shed 0 bases and J shed 9 bases, with 9 bases lying between them. Per the germline V gene, CDR1 is MNHEY and CDR2 is SVGAGI. The length of the CDR3 is 13 residues. Here the CDR3 reads CASSYSQGLEQFF. Written as DNA, the CDR3 is TGTGCCAGCAGTTACTCGCAGGGTCTTGAGCAGTTCTTC.

V usage is TRBV5-4 and J usage is TRBJ1-2; tentative D call: TRBD1 (6 bases). Germline V gives CDR1 SGHNT, CDR2 YYREEE (reference sequence). The CDR3 sequence is 14 residues long. V lost 1 base, J lost 7 bases, and 14 bases lay in between. This CDR3 is CASSLRGGGLGYTF. The CDR3 nucleotides read TGTGCCAGCAGCTTGAGGGGGGGTGGTCTTGGCTACACCTTC. The whole variable domain, remainder taken from reference TRBV5-4 and TRBJ1-2, is ETGVTQSPTHLIKTRGQQVTLRCSSQSGHNTVSWYQQALGQGPQFIFQYYREEENGRGNFPPRFSGLQFPNYSSELNVNALELDDSALYLCASSLRGGGLGYTFGSGTRLTVV.

The chain carries TRBV4-2 and TRBJ2-2; 12 bases fit TRBD2. The CDR3 has 17 amino acids. The V gene end was trimmed by 4 bases and the J gene end by 4 bases; junction bases not matched to a gene: 7. The V gene's germline CDR1 is LGHNA and CDR2 YNFKEQ. The CDR3 DNA reads TGTGCCAGCAGCCTGACTAGCGGGGGCGATTTCACCGGGGAGCTGTTTTTT. Translated, it gives CASSLTSGGDFTGELFF.

This chain joins TRBV6-5 and TRBJ1-6, with D perhaps matching TRBD1 (6 bases). The germline V gene encodes CDR1 MNHEY and CDR2 SVGAGI. V was shortened by 6 bases and J by 5 bases, with 8 bases between the two germline ends. The CDR3 totals 13 residues. The CDR3 protein is CASSRQDNSPLHF. CDR3 nucleotide sequence: TGTGCCAGCAGCCGACAGGATAATTCACCCCTCCACTTT.

V usage is TRBV25-1 and J usage is TRBJ2-1; D possibly corresponds to TRBD2 (6 bases). Per germline, CDR1 MGHDK and CDR2 SYGVNS. The CDR3 has 17 amino acids. The germline V and J ends were trimmed by 2 bases and 0 bases, with 14 bases remaining between them. The CDR3 nucleotides read TGTGCCAGCAGTGAAAAGGACTACGACAGCTCCTACAATGAGCAGTTCTTC. It encodes CASSEKDYDSSYNEQFF.